These 23 T cell receptor beta chains originate from one sample sequenced in a study of OX40 agonist ivuxolimab in advanced cancers. Libraries were prepared by immunoSEQ multiplex PCR; TCRdb keeps only in-frame clonotypes and omits some of them. The profile shows 37,000 or so clones, roughly 82% of them singletons. This specimen consisted of CD4+ or CD8+ T cells sorted from blood, obtained in a trial of the OX40 agonist ivuxolimab. All receptors come from an adult with an advanced solid tumor such as melanoma, head and neck, liver or kidney cancer.

The chain employs TRBV5-5 and TRBJ2-5, with 13 bases matching TRBD2. This CDR3 is built from 16 residues. Germline CDR1 is SGHKS and CDR2 is YYEKEE (reference sequence). J was trimmed by 4 bases and V by 3 bases; bases with no gene match: 6. The CDR3 DNA is TGTGCCAGCAGCTCGCCGACTAGCGGGAGGAGAGAGACCCAGTACTTC. Protein product: CASSSPTSGRRETQYF.

The chain combines TRBV29-1 with TRBJ2-7; D is ambiguous. V was shortened by 7 bases and J by 5 bases, with 12 bases between the two germline ends. The CDR3 extends over 11 amino acids. The germline V gene encodes CDR1 SQVTM and CDR2 ANQGSEA. CDR3 bases: TGCAGCGCCGCGGCAGCCGACGAGCAGTACTTC. This encodes CSAAAADEQYF.

The J gene is TRBJ2-5, the V gene TRBV10-1; 9 nucleotides align to TRBD2. There are 14 residues in the CDR3. J was trimmed by 1 base and V by 4 bases; bases with no gene match: 1. CDR1 and CDR2 (germline): WNHNN, SYGVQD (reference sequence). CDR3: CASSVAGAQETQYF. The CDR3 DNA is TGCGCCAGCAGTGTAGCGGGGGCCCAAGAGACCCAGTACTTC.

The chain employs TRBV7-9 and TRBJ2-5; 7 bases align to TRBD1. CDR1 is SEHNR and CDR2 is FQNEAQ in the germline V gene (reference sequence). Unmatched junction bases numbered 6, after V lost 8 bases and J lost 3 bases. The CDR3 spans 13 residues. The CDR3 nucleotides read TGTGCCAGCCGACCCGGGACAGAAGAGACCCAGTACTTC. Translation gives CASRPGTEETQYF.

The chain couples TRBV9 to TRBJ2-5, with 12 bases matching TRBD2. CDR3 size: 16 residues. Germline CDR1 reads SGDLS; CDR2 reads YYNGEE. The J segment lost 4 bases and the V segment lost 0 bases, leaving 4 bases of the junction unmatched. DNA for the CDR3: TGTGCCAGCAGCGTAGAATCGGGACTAGCGGGAGAGACCCAGTACTTC. Protein sequence: CASSVESGLAGETQYF.

The V and J genes are TRBV4-2 and TRBJ2-7; D not certain. V lost 0 bases, J lost 4 bases, and 13 bases lay in between. CDR1 is LGHNA, CDR2 YNFKEQ, per germline. The CDR3 length is 15 residues. CDR3 sequence reads: CASSQDSGPQYEQYF. The CDR3 DNA reads TGTGCCAGCAGCCAAGATTCGGGTCCCCAATACGAGCAGTACTTC.

The genes are TRBV2 and TRBJ2-3; 10 bases are shared with TRBD2. CDR3 size: 16 residues. V shed 0 bases and J 6 bases; nucleotides not matched to a gene: 6. Germline assignment: CDR1 SNHLY and CDR2 FYNNEI. Here the CDR3 DNA reads TGTGCCAGCAGTGAAGCGAAGCGGGGGGGCCTTGATACGCAGTATTTT. Residues: CASSEAKRGGLDTQYF.

V gene TRBV7-9 combines with J gene TRBJ1-3; tentative D call: TRBD1 (6 bases). The CDR3 has 15 residues. Germline V lookup: CDR1 SEHNR, CDR2 FQNEAQ (reference sequence). Trimming cost V 4 bases and J 0 bases, with 10 bases left between them. CDR3 residues: CASSSRQASGNTIYF. CDR3 nucleotides: TGTGCCAGCAGCTCAAGACAGGCCTCTGGAAACACCATATATTTT.

This chain joins TRBV19 and TRBJ1-5; TRBD1 is a possible D gene (5 bases). The CDR3 loop spans 15 amino acids. V lost 0 bases, J lost 2 bases, and 8 bases lay in between. CDR1 and CDR2 (germline): LNHDA, SQIVND (reference sequence). CDR3 DNA sequence: TGTGCCAGTAGTATAGAGGGGGATGGCAATCAGCCCCAGCATTTT. The encoded protein is CASSIEGDGNQPQHF.

The chain joins TRBV5-4 to TRBJ2-1, with D unresolved. CDR1 and CDR2 from the germline V gene are SGHNT and YYREEE (reference sequence). The CDR3 length is 13 residues. Trimming took 1 base from V and 5 from J, leaving 7 bases between them. The CDR3 region has the DNA TGTGCCAGCAGCTTGACTGGCAACAATGAGCAGTTCTTC. Protein: CASSLTGNNEQFF.

The chain employs TRBV7-2 and TRBJ2-7; no firm D call. The V end lost 1 base, the J end lost 5 bases, and 12 bases lay between the germline ends. The germline V gene encodes CDR1 SGHTA and CDR2 FQGNSA. The CDR3 runs to 14 residues. CDR3: CASSLGGRIDEQYF. CDR3 bases: TGTGCCAGCAGCTTAGGGGGTAGAATAGACGAGCAGTACTTC.

The J gene is TRBJ2-5, the V gene TRBV7-3; D may be TRBD1 or TRBD2 (5 bases each). The CDR3 has 14 residues. The germline CDR1 and CDR2 sequences are SGHTA and FQGTGA. Trimming took 1 base from V and 4 from J, leaving 10 bases between them. The CDR3 here is CASSLNGGRETQYF. The CDR3 DNA reads as TGTGCCAGCAGCTTAAATGGGGGTCGAGAGACCCAGTACTTC.

The chain links TRBV10-2 to TRBJ2-5, with unresolved D. The CDR3 has 15 residues. Germline V gene sequence: CDR1 WSHSY, CDR2 SAAADI. Trimming removed 2 bases at V and 1 base at J, with 11 bases between. For the CDR3, the DNA is TGCGCCAGCAGTGAGCCTCGAGTGGGCCAAGAGACCCAGTACTTC. Translation gives CASSEPRVGQETQYF.

This sequence joins TRBV6-4 and TRBJ2-7; D is undetermined. Per the germline V gene, CDR1 is MRHNA and CDR2 is SNTAGT. Trimming removed 6 bases at V and 6 bases at J, with 9 bases between. The CDR3 is 11 residues long. The CDR3 spells CASSSFAEQYF. The CDR3 nucleotides read TGTGCCAGCAGCTCCTTCGCCGAGCAGTACTTC.

The V gene is TRBV2, the J gene TRBJ1-2; D is uncertain. There are 11 residues in the CDR3. CDR1 is SNHLY, CDR2 FYNNEI, per germline. The V gene lost 8 bases and the J gene lost 2 bases, with 6 bases spanning the gap. The CDR3 sequence: CASHRNYGYTF. The CDR3 region has the DNA TGTGCCAGCCACAGAAACTATGGCTACACCTTC.

The chain couples TRBV9 to TRBJ1-2; possible D gene TRBD1, 6 bases. Trimming removed 0 bases at V and 4 bases at J, with 10 bases between. This CDR3 region has 14 residues. In germline, CDR1 is SGDLS, CDR2 YYNGEE. The CDR3 DNA reads as TGTGCCAGCAGCGTAGTCGCACAGGGCTATGGCTACACCTTC. Protein sequence: CASSVVAQGYGYTF.

The V and J genes are TRBV28 and TRBJ1-1, with D maybe TRBD1 (5 bases). CDR1 MDHEN and CDR2 SYDVKM come from the germline V gene. There are 13 residues in the CDR3. V was cut by 3 bases and J by 7 bases, with 12 bases left in between. The CDR3 spells CASSLLGQGEAFF. As DNA, the CDR3 is TGTGCCAGCAGTTTGTTAGGGCAGGGTGAAGCTTTCTTT.

CDR3 bases: TGTGCCAGCAGTTTCCGCGGGCAGGGCGCTGAAGCTTTCTTT. Translated, it gives CASSFRGQGAEAFF. This chain joins TRBV27 and TRBJ1-1; TRBD1 is a possible D gene (5 bases). This CDR3 has 14 residues. Trimming shortened V by 3 bases and J by 6 bases, and 14 bases separated the two germline ends. Looked up from germline, CDR1 is MNHEY and CDR2 is SMNVEV (reference sequence).

The chain uses TRBV6-1 and TRBJ2-1; possibly TRBD1 for D (6 bases). The V gene's germline CDR1 is MNHNS and CDR2 SASEGT. The CDR3 loop spans 16 amino acids. V dropped 4 bases and J dropped 5 bases, with 18 bases sitting between them. The CDR3 region is CASSAKAGTQNNEQFF. The CDR3 DNA reads as TGTGCCAGCAGTGCGAAAGCCGGGACACAAAACAATGAGCAGTTCTTC.

The CDR3 DNA sequence: TGTGCCAGCAGTTACTCGTCAACTAATGAAAAACTGTTTTTT. Its translation: CASSYSSTNEKLFF. This chain links TRBV6-6 with TRBJ1-4, with unresolved D. CDR1 and CDR2 from the germline V gene are MNHNY and SVGAGI (reference sequence). Deletions cut 0 bases from V and 0 bases from J, with 2 bases between. This CDR3 has 14 amino acids.

The rearrangement uses TRBV19 and TRBJ1-1; TRBD1 might be the D (6 bases). Trimming cost V 3 bases and J 10 bases, with 15 bases left between them. Germline CDR1 is LNHDA and CDR2 is SQIVND (reference sequence). The CDR3 runs 13 residues. CDR3 protein: CASSIPGEGRAFF. CDR3 nucleotide sequence: TGTGCCAGTAGTATCCCAGGGGAGGGTAGAGCTTTCTTT.

The chain uses TRBV5-1 and TRBJ2-1; 9 bases match TRBD2. The J segment lost 4 bases and the V segment lost 0 bases, leaving 11 bases of the junction unmatched. CDR3 length: 18 residues. Germline loops: CDR1 SGHRS, CDR2 YFSETQ. This CDR3 is CASSLELAGGPRYNEQFF. The CDR3 nucleotides are TGCGCCAGCAGCTTGGAGCTGGCGGGGGGGCCACGTTACAATGAGCAGTTCTTC.

The chain recombines TRBV4-1 with TRBJ2-7, with a weak D call TRBD1 (5 bases). CDR1 and CDR2 from the germline V gene are MGHRA and YSYEKL. Deletions cut 0 bases from V and 0 bases from J, with 15 bases between. The CDR3 is 17 amino acids. The CDR3 spells CASSQEGWTTLSYEQYF. DNA for the CDR3: TGCGCCAGCAGCCAAGAAGGATGGACAACCCTCTCCTACGAGCAGTACTTC.